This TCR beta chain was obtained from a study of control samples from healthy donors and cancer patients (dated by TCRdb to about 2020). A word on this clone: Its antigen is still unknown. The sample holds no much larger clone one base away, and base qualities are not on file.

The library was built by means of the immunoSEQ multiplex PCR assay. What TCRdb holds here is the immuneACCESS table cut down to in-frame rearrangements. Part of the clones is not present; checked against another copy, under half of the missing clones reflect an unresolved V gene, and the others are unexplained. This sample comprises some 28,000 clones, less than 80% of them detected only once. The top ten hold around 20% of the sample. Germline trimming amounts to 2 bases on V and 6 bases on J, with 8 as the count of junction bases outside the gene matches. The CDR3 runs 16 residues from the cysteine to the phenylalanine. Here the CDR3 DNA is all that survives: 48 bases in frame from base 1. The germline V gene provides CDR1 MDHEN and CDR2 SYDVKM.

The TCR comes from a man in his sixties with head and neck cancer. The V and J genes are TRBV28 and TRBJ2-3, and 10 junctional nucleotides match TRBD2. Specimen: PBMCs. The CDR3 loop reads CASSLGGLAVGDTQYF. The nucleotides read TGTGCCAGCAGTTTAGGCGGACTAGCGGTTGGGGATACGCAGTATTTT.